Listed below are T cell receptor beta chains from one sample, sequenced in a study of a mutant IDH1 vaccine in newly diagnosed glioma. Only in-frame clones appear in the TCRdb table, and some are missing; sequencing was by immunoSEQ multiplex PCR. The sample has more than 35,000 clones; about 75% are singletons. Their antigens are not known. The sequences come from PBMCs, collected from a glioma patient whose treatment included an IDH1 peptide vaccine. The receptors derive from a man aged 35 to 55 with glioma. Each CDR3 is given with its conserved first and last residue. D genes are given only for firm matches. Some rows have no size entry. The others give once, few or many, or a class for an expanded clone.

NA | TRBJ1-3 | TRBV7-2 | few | TGTGCCAGCAGCCCTCCGGGAACTGGAAACACCATATATTTT | CASSPPGTGNTIYF
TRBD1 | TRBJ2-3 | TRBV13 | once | TGTGCCAGCAGCTTAGGGACAGGGAGAGGGGCGGCGCAGTATTTT | CASSLGTGRGAAQYF
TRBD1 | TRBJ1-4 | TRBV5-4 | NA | TGTGCCAGCAGCTCAAGACAGGGTGTTAATGAAAAACTGTTTTTT | CASSSRQGVNEKLFF
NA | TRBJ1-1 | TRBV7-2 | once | TGTGCCAGCAGCGACAGACGGTCCATGAACACTGAAGCTTTCTTT | CASSDRRSMNTEAFF
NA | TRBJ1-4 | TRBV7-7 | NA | TGTGCCAGCAGCTTGGGTTATAATGAAAAACTGTTTTTT | CASSLGYNEKLFF
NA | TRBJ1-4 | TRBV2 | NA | TGTGCCAGCAGTAAAGGTGGGGAAAAACTGTTTTTT | CASSKGGEKLFF
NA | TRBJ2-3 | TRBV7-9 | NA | TGTGCCAGCAGCGGAAGGATAGATACGCAGTATTTT | CASSGRIDTQYF
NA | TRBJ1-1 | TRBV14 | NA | TGTGCCAGCAACCAAGCGGGCATGAACACTGAAGCTTTCTTT | CASNQAGMNTEAFF
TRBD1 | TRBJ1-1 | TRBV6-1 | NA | TGTGCCAGCAGTTCCAGGCAGGGGGCTTCCACTGAAGCTTTCTTT | CASSSRQGASTEAFF
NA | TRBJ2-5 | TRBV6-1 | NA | TGTGCCAGCAGTACCCATCTGGAGACCCAGTACTTC | CASSTHLETQYF
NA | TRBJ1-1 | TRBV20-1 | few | TGCAGTGCTAGGCAGGGCCCTGAAGCTTTCTTT | CSARQGPEAFF
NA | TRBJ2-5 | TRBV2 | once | TGTGCCAGCAGTGAACGACGAGAGACCCAGTACTTC | CASSERRETQYF
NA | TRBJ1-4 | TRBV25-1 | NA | TGTGCCAGCACCGGAGACAGCCTCAAACTGTTTTTT | CASTGDSLKLFF
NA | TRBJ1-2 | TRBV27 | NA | TGTGCCAGCAGTTTAGGGATGGACCATCTTTTCTATGGCTACACCTTC | CASSLGMDHLFYGYTF
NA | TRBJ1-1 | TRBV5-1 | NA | TGCGCCAGCAGCTCGAAATTGACAGGTCGTCACACTGAAGCTTTCTTT | CASSSKLTGRHTEAFF
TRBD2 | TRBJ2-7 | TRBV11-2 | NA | TGTGCCAGCAGCTTAGATCTTAGCGGGAGTAGGGAGCAGTACTTC | CASSLDLSGSREQYF
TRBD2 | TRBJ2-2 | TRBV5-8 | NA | TGTGCCAGCAGCCCGGGGAGCGGGATGGGAGTCGGGGAGCTGTTTTTT | CASSPGSGMGVGELFF
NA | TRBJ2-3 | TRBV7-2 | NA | TGTGCCAGCAGCTTAGGGGCAGCAGATACGCAGTATTTT | CASSLGAADTQYF
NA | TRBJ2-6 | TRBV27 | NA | TGTGCCAGCAGTTTGTGGGGGACCTCAGACTCTGGGGCCAACGTCCTGACTTTC | CASSLWGTSDSGANVLTF
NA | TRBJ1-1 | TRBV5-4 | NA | TGTGCCAGCAGCACTGGGACGGGGAACACTGAAGCTTTCTTT | CASSTGTGNTEAFF
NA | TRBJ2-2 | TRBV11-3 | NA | TGTGCCAGCAGCTTCGTGCGACCCCACGGGGAGCTGTTTTTT | CASSFVRPHGELFF
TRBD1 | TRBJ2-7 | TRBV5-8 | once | TGTGCCAGCAGCTTGGGTCAGGGGGCCTTCTCCTACGAGCAGTACTTC | CASSLGQGAFSYEQYF
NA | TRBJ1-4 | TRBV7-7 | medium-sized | TGTGCCAGCAGCTTCCGGGGAAATGAAAAACTGTTTTTT | CASSFRGNEKLFF
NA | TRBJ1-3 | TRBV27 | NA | TGTGCCAGCCCTCGGGACAAATCTGGAAACACCATATATTTT | CASPRDKSGNTIYF
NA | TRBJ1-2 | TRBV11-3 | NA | TGTGCCAGCAGAAGAGGGGGGCCGCAAGACCTACGGGACTATGGCTACACCTTC | CASRRGGPQDLRDYGYTF
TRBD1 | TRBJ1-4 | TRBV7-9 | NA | TGTGCCAGCAGCTTAGCTTACAGGGGTTCAGGTGAAAAACTGTTTTTT | CASSLAYRGSGEKLFF
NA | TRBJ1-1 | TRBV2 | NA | TGTGCCAGCAGGGGTACTGAAGCTTTCTTT | CASRGTEAFF
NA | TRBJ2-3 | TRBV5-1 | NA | TGCGCCAGCAGCTTGACAAGCGCTTCAGATACGCAGTATTTT | CASSLTSASDTQYF
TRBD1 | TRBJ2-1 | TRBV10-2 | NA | TGCGCCAGCAGTTTTACAGGGGGCATCGATGAGCAGTTCTTC | CASSFTGGIDEQFF
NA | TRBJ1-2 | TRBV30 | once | TGTGCCTGGAGTGGCGGGGGCTATGGCTACACCTTC | CAWSGGGYGYTF
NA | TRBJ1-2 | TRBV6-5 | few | TGTGCCAGCAGTTACTCCACAGGGATCAGCTATGGCTACACCTTC | CASSYSTGISYGYTF
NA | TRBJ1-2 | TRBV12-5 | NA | TGTGCTAGTGGTTTGTCTCAGGACAGCGCCGTTGGCTACACCTTC | CASGLSQDSAVGYTF
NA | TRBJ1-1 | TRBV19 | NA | TGTGCCAGTAGACAGGGTTCGTTTCAGGGTGAAGCTTTCTTT | CASRQGSFQGEAFF
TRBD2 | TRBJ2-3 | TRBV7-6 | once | TGTGCCAGCAGCTTAGCTAGACGGGGGGAAGATACGCAGTATTTT | CASSLARRGEDTQYF
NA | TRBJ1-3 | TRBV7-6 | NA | TGTGCCAGCAGCTTCGCCGGGATCTCTGGAAACACCATATATTTT | CASSFAGISGNTIYF
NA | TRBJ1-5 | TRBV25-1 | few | TGTGCCAGCAGTGATACCAGGGTACAGCCCCAGCATTTT | CASSDTRVQPQHF
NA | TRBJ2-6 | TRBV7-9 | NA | TGTGCCAGCAGCCTTAGGATGTCCTCTGGGGCCAACGTCCTGACTTTC | CASSLRMSSGANVLTF
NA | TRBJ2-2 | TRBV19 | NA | TGTGCCAGTAGAGATGACCAGAACACCGGGGAGCTGTTTTTT | CASRDDQNTGELFF
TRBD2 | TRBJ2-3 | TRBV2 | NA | TGTGCCAGCAGTCCCGGGACTAGAACAGATACGCAGTATTTT | CASSPGTRTDTQYF
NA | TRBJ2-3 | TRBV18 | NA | TGTGCCAGCTCACCCCAACTCGGCACAGATACGCAGTATTTT | CASSPQLGTDTQYF
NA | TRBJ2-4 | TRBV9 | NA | TGTGCCAGCAGCGTATCCCGGGAGAGCTGGGACATTCAGTACTTC | CASSVSRESWDIQYF
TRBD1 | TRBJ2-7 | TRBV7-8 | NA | TGTGCCAGCAGCCTAGACAGGGGAGGCTACGAGCAGTACTTC | CASSLDRGGYEQYF
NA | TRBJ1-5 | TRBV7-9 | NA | TGTGCCAGCAGCTTCGGGTATAGCAATCAGCCCCAGCATTTT | CASSFGYSNQPQHF
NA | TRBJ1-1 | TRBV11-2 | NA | TGTGCCAGCAGCTTAGAAGCTCGGCAGGCAATGAACACTGAAGCTTTCTTT | CASSLEARQAMNTEAFF
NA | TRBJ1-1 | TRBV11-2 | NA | TGTGCCAGCAGCCCCCCCGGACCCACTTGGAGCACTGAAGCTTTCTTT | CASSPPGPTWSTEAFF
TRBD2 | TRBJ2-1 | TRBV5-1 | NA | TGCGCCAGCAGCCGGGACTATGATGAGCAGTTCTTC | CASSRDYDEQFF
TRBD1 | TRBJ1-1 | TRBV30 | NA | TGTGCCTGGAGAGACCGGGACAGGGGGCTCTCTGGCCCGGCTTTCTTT | CAWRDRDRGLSGPAFF
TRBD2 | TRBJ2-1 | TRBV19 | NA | TGTGCCAGTAGGATCCGGCTAGCGGGAGGTAATGAGCAGTTCTTC | CASRIRLAGGNEQFF
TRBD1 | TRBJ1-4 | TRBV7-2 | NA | TGTGCCAGCAGTAGGACAGGGGAAGGTGAAAAACTGTTTTTT | CASSRTGEGEKLFF
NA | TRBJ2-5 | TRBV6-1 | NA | TGTGCCAGCAGCAAGGGCAAAGAGACCCAGTACTTC | CASSKGKETQYF
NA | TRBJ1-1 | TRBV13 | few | TGTGCCAGCAGTTTACGACGGAGGAACACTGAAGCTTTCTTT | CASSLRRRNTEAFF
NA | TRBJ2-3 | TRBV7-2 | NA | TGTGCCAGCAGCTCGTTAGCGGCCGAAGATACGCAGTATTTT | CASSSLAAEDTQYF
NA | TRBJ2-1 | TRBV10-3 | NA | TGTGCCATCAGCGAACAGGGTTCAGGCAATGAGCAGTTCTTC | CAISEQGSGNEQFF
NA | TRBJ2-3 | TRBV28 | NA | TGTGCCAGCGTTCTCGGACGCCAACTAGGAACAGATACGCAGTATTTT | CASVLGRQLGTDTQYF
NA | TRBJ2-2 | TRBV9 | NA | TGTGCCAGCAGCGGGACAGTGGCGAACACCGGGGAGCTGTTTTTT | CASSGTVANTGELFF
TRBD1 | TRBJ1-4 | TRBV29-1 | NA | TGCAGCGCGAGGACAGGGGTAGGAGAAAAACTGTTTTTT | CSARTGVGEKLFF